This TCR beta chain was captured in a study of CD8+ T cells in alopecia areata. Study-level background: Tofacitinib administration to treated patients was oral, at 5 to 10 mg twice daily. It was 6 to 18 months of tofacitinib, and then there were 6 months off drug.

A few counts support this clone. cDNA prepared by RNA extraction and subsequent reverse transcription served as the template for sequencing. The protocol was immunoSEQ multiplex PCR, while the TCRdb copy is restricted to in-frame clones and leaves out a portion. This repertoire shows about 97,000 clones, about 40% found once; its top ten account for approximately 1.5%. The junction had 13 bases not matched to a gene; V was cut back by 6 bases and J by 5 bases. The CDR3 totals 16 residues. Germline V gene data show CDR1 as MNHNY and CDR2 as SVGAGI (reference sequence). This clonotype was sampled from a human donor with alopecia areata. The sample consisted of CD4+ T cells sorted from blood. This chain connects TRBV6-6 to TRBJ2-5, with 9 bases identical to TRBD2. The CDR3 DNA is TGTGCCAGCAGCCGCCCAGTTAGCGGGGGCGCGGAGACCCAGTACTTC. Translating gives CASSRPVSGGAETQYF.